A selection of T cell receptor beta chains follows, all from one sample in a study of cytomegalovirus exposure and HLA in healthy donors. Clones were read by immunoSEQ multiplex PCR, and TCRdb kept only the in-frame ones, dropping some. The table has 50,000 or so clones, approximately 89% seen once. The sequenced sample was PBMCs. The receptors come from a woman younger than 30 in good health and CMV-seropositive. The conserved cysteine and the conserved F or W are not part of the CDR3 here. Rows give clone size only sometimes, using once, few, many, or a class for an expanded clone.

J | V | size | CDR3
TRBJ2-3 | TRBV9 | NA | ASSVDGGDTQY
TRBJ1-4 | TRBV28 | NA | ASSDMGDDKNEKLF
TRBJ2-5 | TRBV5-1 | NA | ASSLSGGYQETQY
TRBJ2-7 | TRBV2 | NA | ASSFGLAYASYEQY
TRBJ2-7 | TRBV2 | NA | ASSGSLLGGQGHEQY
TRBJ1-4 | TRBV7-2 | NA | ASTSRGEPNEKLF
TRBJ2-5 | TRBV7-9 | NA | ASSPGGYREETQY
TRBJ1-1 | TRBV5-1 | once | ASSLEWTGGVENEAF
TRBJ2-3 | TRBV5-4 | NA | ASSLGWLADSTDTQY
TRBJ1-2 | TRBV5-1 | NA | ASSPPGTGVVGYT
TRBJ1-2 | TRBV30 | NA | AWSVDGQGVYT
TRBJ2-2 | TRBV5-1 | NA | ASIRGPPDGELF
TRBJ1-5 | TRBV10-3 | NA | ATQEDRGGNQPQH
TRBJ1-5 | TRBV29-1 | NA | SVMYGSNQPQH
TRBJ2-1 | TRBV6-5 | NA | ASSYPGTRKANEQF
TRBJ1-5 | TRBV30 | NA | AWSLGTGGNQPQH
TRBJ1-2 | TRBV12-5 | NA | ASGSGTGGGYT
TRBJ1-6 | TRBV6-5 | few | ASSDRDRGTPLH
TRBJ2-3 | TRBV11-1 | NA | ASSSQGGGTSTDTQY
TRBJ1-1 | TRBV28 | NA | ASSSTGGPDEAF
TRBJ2-2 | TRBV28 | few | ASSLRGGTGELF
TRBJ2-1 | TRBV11-2 | NA | ASSSLAGGDNEQF
TRBJ2-5 | TRBV7-3 | NA | ASSPRGDQETQY
TRBJ2-2 | TRBV30 | NA | AWSVTGFSTGELF
TRBJ2-7 | TRBV5-6 | NA | ASRPRLSYEQY
TRBJ2-1 | TRBV9 | NA | ASSRQGNEQF
TRBJ2-1 | TRBV7-2 | NA | ASRLLGTGFGEQF
TRBJ2-5 | TRBV7-9 | NA | ASSLLAEGARQETQY
TRBJ2-7 | TRBV10-1 | few | ASSEFGDPYEQY
TRBJ1-1 | TRBV28 | NA | ASSPGTYLNTEAF
TRBJ2-5 | TRBV5-1 | NA | ASTLEGGLETQY
TRBJ2-7 | TRBV15 | NA | ATSRRATAYEQY
TRBJ1-1 | TRBV4-1 | NA | ASSLGHPMNTEAF
TRBJ2-1 | TRBV18 | NA | ASSPSRGSTYNEQF
TRBJ2-2 | TRBV5-1 | NA | ASSLAQGARRELF
TRBJ2-7 | TRBV5-1 | NA | ASSLVASGALVYEQY